The clone carrying this T cell receptor beta chain was seen a few times. This sample stems from a study of tumour-infiltrating T cells in Burkitt lymphoma. The germline gives CDR1 SQVTM, CDR2 ANQGSEA. The CDR3 runs 15 residues. J lost 8 bases, V lost 0 bases, and 8 bases had no gene match. Data came from immunoSEQ multiplex PCR; TCRdb stores just in-frame clones and leaves some out. The profile shows about 50,000 clones, around 30% of them singletons. The chain employs TRBV29-1 and TRBJ1-4, with TRBD1 identical over 8 bases. This receptor was taken from a human donor with Burkitt lymphoma. Input material: tumor tissue. The CDR3 DNA sequence: TGCAGCGTTGAAGACCAAGGGACAGGAGTAGAAAAACTGTTTTTT. Its translation: CSVEDQGTGVEKLFF.